The 5 T cell receptor beta chains reported below all come from one sample, sequenced in a study of T-cell memory formation after mild COVID-19. MiXCR was run by TCRdb on the 5' RACE reads, yielding one entry per CDR3 protein. The sample has 100,000 to 130,000 distinct CDR3 sequences, 13% to 15% seen once. Material for sequencing was PBMCs or a T cell subset sorted from them (not recorded which). These receptors were collected from a man aged 18 to 30 who had mild COVID-19 (a few samples of this study predate the infection). Cell type and time point are not known.

This clonotype was seen more than once but under ten times. The chain combines TRBV6-6 with TRBJ2-7, with 14 bases fitting TRBD2. V was pared by 6 bases and J by 8 bases, with 12 bases of the junction left unmatched. The CDR3 has 16 amino acids. Germline CDR1 MNHNY, CDR2 SVGAGI (reference sequence). The DNA of the CDR3 is TGTGCCAGCAGCGCGGGACTAGCGGGGGTGGCCGGAAAGCAGTACGTC. Translation gives CASSAGLAGVAGKQYV.

This clonotype was counted between two and nine times. V usage is TRBV19 and J usage is TRBJ2-1, with 7 bases aligning to TRBD2. This CDR3 is built from 18 residues. The V gene end was trimmed by 3 bases and the J gene end by 0 bases; junction bases not matched to a gene: 11. Germline values: CDR1 LNHDA, CDR2 SQIVND (reference sequence). This chain's CDR3 is CASSISRFGGSSYNEQFF. The CDR3 DNA is TGTGCCAGTAGTATTTCGAGATTCGGGGGGAGCTCCTACAATGAGCAGTTCTTC.

This clonotype occurred a few times. The CDR3 nucleotides read TGTGCCAGCAGCCCCACTGTCGATGAGCAGTTCTTC. It translates to CASSPTVDEQFF. The chain joins TRBV7-9 to TRBJ2-1; unclear D gene. This CDR3 region has 12 residues. The ends were cut back, 5 bases at V and 8 bases at J, with 10 bases in the middle. Germline-derived CDR1 and CDR2 are SEHNR and FQNEAQ (reference sequence).

The rearrangement joins TRBV5-5 to TRBJ2-7; weak D call: TRBD1 (6 bases). CDR1 is SGHKS and CDR2 is YYEKEE in the germline V gene (reference sequence). V was clipped by 2 bases and J by 0 bases, with 12 bases between them. The CDR3 length is 15 residues. CDR3 in DNA: TGTGCCAGCAGCTTCGTACCCAGGGGCTCCTACGAGCAGTACGTC. Encoded protein: CASSFVPRGSYEQYV.

Only a few counts were recorded for this clonotype. The chain uses TRBV11-2 and TRBJ2-7; D uncertain. CDR3 size: 15 residues. Germline V gene sequence: CDR1 SGHAT, CDR2 FQNNGV. V was shortened by 3 bases and J by 4 bases, with 16 bases between the two germline ends. CDR3 sequence reads: CASSFQSGGYYEQYV. In DNA, the CDR3 is TGTGCCAGCAGCTTTCAGTCGGGTGGTTATTACGAGCAGTACGTC.